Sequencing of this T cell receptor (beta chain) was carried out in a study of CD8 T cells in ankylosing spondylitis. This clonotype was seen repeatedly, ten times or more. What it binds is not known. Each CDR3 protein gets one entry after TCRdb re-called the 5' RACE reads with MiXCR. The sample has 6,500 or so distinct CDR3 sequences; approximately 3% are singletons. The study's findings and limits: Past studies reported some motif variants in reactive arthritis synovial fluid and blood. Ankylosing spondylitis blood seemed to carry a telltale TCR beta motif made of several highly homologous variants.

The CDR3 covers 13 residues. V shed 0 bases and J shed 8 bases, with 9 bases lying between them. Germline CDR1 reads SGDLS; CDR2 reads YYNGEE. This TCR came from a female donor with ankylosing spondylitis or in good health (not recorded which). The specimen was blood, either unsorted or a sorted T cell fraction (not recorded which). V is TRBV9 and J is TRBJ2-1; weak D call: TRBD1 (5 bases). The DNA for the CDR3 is TGTGCCAGCAGCGTAGCAAAGGGGTATGAGCAGTTCTTC. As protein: CASSVAKGYEQFF.